The next 27 T cell receptor beta chains were all read from a single sample in a study of blood T cell repertoires in COVID-19. Only in-frame clones appear in the TCRdb table, and some are missing; sequencing was by immunoSEQ multiplex PCR. The profile shows hundreds of thousands of clones, under 95% of them singletons. The sequenced sample consisted of peripheral blood. These receptors were collected from a woman younger than 35 who had recovered from COVID-19.

This chain uses TRBV5-1 with TRBJ1-6; D not certain. Germline V gives CDR1 SGHRS, CDR2 YFSETQ. V was shortened by 2 bases and J by 0 bases, with 6 bases between the two germline ends. The CDR3 totals 15 residues. The chain's CDR3 is CASSLRSSYNSPLHF. The CDR3 region has the DNA TGCGCCAGCAGCTTACGGAGCTCCTATAATTCACCCCTCCACTTT.

The chain uses TRBV15 and TRBJ1-1; perhaps TRBD1 as D (5 bases). The germline V and J ends were trimmed by 3 bases and 0 bases, with 11 bases remaining between them. CDR3 length: 15 amino acids. Germline V gene lookup returns CDR1 LNHNV and CDR2 YYDKDF (reference sequence). The DNA of the CDR3 is TGTGCCACCAGCAGCGGGGGGAAACTGAACACTGAAGCTTTCTTT. This encodes CATSSGGKLNTEAFF.

As regards this clone: The DNA is omitted, as the CDR3 cannot be located on it reliably, and the CDR3 follows TCRdb's listing. The chain has TRBV11-3 and TRBJ1-1; TRBD1, the table's D call, lacks a check against the DNA. The germline V gene encodes CDR1 SGHNT and CDR2 YENEEA. The CDR3 is 13 amino acids long, termini counted. CDR3 residues: CASSSFGTGSSFF.

The CDR3 sequence is CATSRDLKREGEQFF. The CDR3 region has the DNA TGTGCCACCAGCAGAGATCTGAAGCGGGAAGGGGAGCAGTTCTTC. The chain uses TRBV15 and TRBJ2-1; 7 nucleotides align to TRBD2. Germline V CDR1 and CDR2: LNHNV, YYDKDF (reference sequence). J lost 10 bases, V lost 0 bases, and 9 bases had no gene match. CDR3 length: 15 residues.

The chain employs TRBV11-3 and TRBJ1-3; D is ambiguous. Germline values: CDR1 SGHNT, CDR2 YENEEA. The V end lost 0 bases, the J end lost 0 bases, and 6 bases lay between the germline ends. CDR3 length: 15 residues. CDR3 residues: CASSLESGSGNTIYF. The CDR3, as DNA: TGTGCCAGCAGCTTAGAGAGTGGCTCTGGAAACACCATATATTTT.

The chain uses TRBV5-1 and TRBJ2-2, with 12 positions matching TRBD2. The CDR3 contains 17 residues. Trimming cost V 1 base and J 0 bases; bases outside gene matches: 1. Germline V gene sequence: CDR1 SGHRS, CDR2 YFSETQ. DNA for the CDR3: TGCGCCAGCAGCTTGAGACTAGCGGGAGCGAACACCGGGGAGCTGTTTTTT. Protein: CASSLRLAGANTGELFF.

J is TRBJ2-3 and V is TRBV11-3; TRBD1 is a possible D gene (6 bases). Germline V gene sequence: CDR1 SGHNT, CDR2 YENEEA. V lost 1 base and J 2 bases, leaving 10 bases between the germline ends. This CDR3 region has 15 residues. The CDR3 spells CASSLGQVNTDTQYF. The CDR3 DNA sequence: TGTGCCAGCAGCTTAGGACAGGTGAACACAGATACGCAGTATTTT.

The chain employs TRBV7-2 and TRBJ1-1, with TRBD1 matching 7 bases. With 5 bases clipped from V and 1 base from J, the junction kept 7 bases outside the gene matches. CDR3 length: 15 residues. The germline V gene encodes CDR1 SGHTA and CDR2 FQGNSA. The CDR3 sequence is CASSLTQGRNTEAFF. CDR3 coding DNA: TGTGCCAGCAGCCTAACACAGGGGAGGAACACTGAAGCTTTCTTT.

J is TRBJ1-1 and V is TRBV5-5; 7 bases map to TRBD1. V shed 4 bases, J shed 4 bases, and the junction held 4 bases outside the gene matches. CDR1 and CDR2 from the germline V gene are SGHKS and YYEKEE (reference sequence). This CDR3 has 13 residues. CDR3 nucleotide sequence: TGTGCCAGCAGCCGCGGGACAGCCACTGAAGCTTTCTTT. Protein product: CASSRGTATEAFF.

The CDR3 reads CASSPRVAGGLLAKNIQYF. Written as DNA, the CDR3 is TGCGCCAGCAGCCCCCGGGTAGCGGGAGGCCTTCTAGCCAAAAACATTCAGTACTTC. The V call is TRBV4-3, the J call TRBJ2-4, with 10 bases aligning to TRBD2. J lost 0 bases, V lost 4 bases, and 12 bases had no gene match. This CDR3 spans 19 amino acids. The V gene's germline CDR1 is LGHNA and CDR2 YSLEER.

This chain links TRBV7-9 with TRBJ1-1; 9 bases line up with TRBD1. V trimming: 4 bases; J trimming: 1 base; junction bases outside the gene matches: 4. The CDR3 extends over 15 amino acids. Germline loops: CDR1 SEHNR, CDR2 FQNEAQ (reference sequence). The CDR3 nucleotides read TGTGCCAGCAGCTATTACAGGGGGCAGAACACTGAAGCTTTCTTT. It encodes CASSYYRGQNTEAFF.

The chain is built from TRBV19 and TRBJ1-1; TRBD1 agrees at 7 bases. Germline CDR1 and CDR2: LNHDA and SQIVND (reference sequence). The junction had 8 bases not matched to a gene; V was cut back by 5 bases and J by 2 bases. The CDR3 has 15 amino acids. The DNA of the CDR3 is TGTGCCAGTAGTCTATCCGGGACAGTCAACACTGAAGCTTTCTTT. This codes for CASSLSGTVNTEAFF.

Here the CDR3 reads CASSPTPGGTEAFF. The CDR3 nucleotides are TGCGCCAGCAGCCCAACCCCGGGAGGCACTGAAGCTTTCTTT. The chain employs TRBV4-3 and TRBJ1-1; D unresolved. This CDR3 spans 14 amino acids. Per germline, CDR1 LGHNA and CDR2 YSLEER. Trimming removed 4 bases from V and 4 bases from J, with 13 bases in between.

This chain uses TRBV7-9 with TRBJ1-5; D uncertain. V was shortened by 5 bases and J by 4 bases, with 12 bases between the two germline ends. This CDR3 has 14 residues. Germline lookup yields CDR1 SEHNR and CDR2 FQNEAQ (reference sequence). CDR3 sequence: CASSAQGGNQPQHF. CDR3 DNA sequence: TGTGCCAGCAGCGCCCAAGGAGGGAATCAGCCCCAGCATTTT.

The chain carries TRBV19 and TRBJ2-2; maybe TRBD1 (5 bases). Between the trimmed V and J ends, which lost 5 bases and 2 bases, there was a span of 18 bases. The CDR3 is 17 residues long. Germline V lookup: CDR1 LNHDA, CDR2 SQIVND (reference sequence). The CDR3 DNA reads TGTGCCAGTAGTTCTCGAGACAGTATTTTAAACACCGGGGAGCTGTTTTTT. Amino acids: CASSSRDSILNTGELFF.

This chain joins TRBV24-1 and TRBJ1-1, with a weak D call TRBD1 (6 bases). Germline lookup yields CDR1 KGHDR and CDR2 SFDVKD. The CDR3 runs 15 residues. Trimming removed 2 bases at V and 0 bases at J, with 9 bases between. Here the CDR3 reads CATSDSGQMNTEAFF. The CDR3 DNA sequence: TGTGCCACCAGTGATTCTGGACAGATGAACACTGAAGCTTTCTTT.

The chain carries TRBV24-1 and TRBJ2-5; 9 bases map to TRBD1. V gave up 4 bases and J gave up 5 bases; unmatched junction bases: 7. The CDR3 is 15 residues long. Germline V CDR1 and CDR2: KGHDR, SFDVKD. CDR3 sequence: CATSEPGQGGETQYF. CDR3 coding DNA: TGTGCCACCAGTGAGCCGGGACAGGGTGGGGAGACCCAGTACTTC.

Only one count was recorded for this clone. The genes are TRBV4-3 and TRBJ2-1; a weak D match, TRBD1 (6 bases). The germline V and J ends were trimmed by 4 bases and 8 bases, with 24 bases remaining between them. Germline loops: CDR1 LGHNA, CDR2 YSLEER. The CDR3 runs 17 residues. The CDR3 DNA follows: TGCGCCAGCAGCCCAGGACAGCGCTACTCCTACAATGATGAGCAGTTCTTC. The encoded protein is CASSPGQRYSYNDEQFF.

V usage is TRBV29-1 and J usage is TRBJ1-2; a weak D match, TRBD1 (5 bases). Germline lookup yields CDR1 SQVTM and CDR2 ANQGSEA. CDR3 length: 11 residues. The V end was cut by 4 bases, the J end by 4 bases, with 7 bases between. The DNA of the CDR3 is TGCAGCGTTGCAGGGATCTATGGCTACACCTTC. This codes for CSVAGIYGYTF.

The count of this clone is one. The CDR3 nucleotides read TGTGCCATCAGTGAGGGCGGAAAAGCCAAAAACATTCAGTACTTC. It translates to CAISEGGKAKNIQYF. This rearrangement joins TRBV10-3 to TRBJ2-4; no firm D call. CDR1 and CDR2 (germline): ENHRY, SYGVKD. V gave up 2 bases and J gave up 0 bases, with 8 bases separating them. This CDR3 has 15 amino acids.

The chain links TRBV4-3 to TRBJ2-1; TRBD2 aligns across 8 bases. The CDR3 length is 17 residues. With 0 bases clipped from V and 1 base from J, the junction kept 5 bases outside the gene matches. Germline lookup yields CDR1 LGHNA and CDR2 YSLEER. CDR3 nucleotide sequence: TGCGCCAGCAGCCAAGATTCTGGCGGGAGGTCCTACAATGAGCAGTTCTTC. Translated, it gives CASSQDSGGRSYNEQFF.

The V and J genes are TRBV19 and TRBJ1-6, with TRBD1 as a possible D gene (6 bases). Trimming removed 3 bases from V and 5 bases from J, with 8 bases in between. Germline V gene sequence: CDR1 LNHDA, CDR2 SQIVND (reference sequence). This CDR3 is 14 amino acids long. As DNA, the CDR3 is TGTGCCAGTAGTATGACAGGAGATAATTCACCCCTCCACTTT. Protein sequence: CASSMTGDNSPLHF.

The V call is TRBV7-9, the J call TRBJ1-1; the D gene is possibly TRBD1 (6 bases). This CDR3 has 13 amino acids. V lost 10 bases and J 4 bases, leaving 16 bases between the germline ends. Germline assignment: CDR1 SEHNR and CDR2 FQNEAQ (reference sequence). The CDR3 here is CATTAGGRTEAFF. The CDR3 DNA follows: TGTGCCACTACTGCGGGGGGCCGCACTGAAGCTTTCTTT. Full variable domain (missing parts from reference TRBV7-9 and TRBJ1-1): DTGVSQNPRHKITKRGQNVTFRCDPISEHNRLYWYRQTLGQGPEFLTYFQNEAQLEKSRLLSDRFSAERPKGSFSTLEIQRTEQGDSAMYLCATTAGGRTEAFFGQGTRLTVV.

This clone turned up a few times. The CDR3 spells CASSTRGSVDNEQFF. In nucleotides, the CDR3 is TGTGCCAGTAGTACCCGGGGTAGCGTCGACAATGAGCAGTTCTTC. The rearrangement uses TRBV19 and TRBJ2-1; TRBD2 might be the D (5 bases). The length of the CDR3 is 15 residues. V lost 4 bases to trimming and J lost 5 bases, with 15 bases between them. CDR1 is LNHDA and CDR2 is SQIVND in the germline V gene (reference sequence).

The rearrangement uses TRBV6-2 or TRBV6-3 and TRBJ1-1; D is ambiguous. Trimming stripped 2 bases from V and 5 bases from J, with 6 bases between. CDR1 and CDR2 (germline): MNHEY, SVGEGT. The CDR3 totals 12 residues. The CDR3 nucleotides read TGTGCCAGCAGTTACGGCAAGACTGAAGCTTTCTTT. Translated: CASSYGKTEAFF.

V is TRBV5-4 and J is TRBJ1-2, with D possibly matching TRBD1 (6 bases). This CDR3 is built from 16 residues. Trimming shortened V by 1 base and J by 2 bases, and 15 bases separated the two germline ends. From germline, CDR1 is SGHNT and CDR2 YYREEE (reference sequence). The CDR3 reads CASSLLDRLKNYGYTF. The CDR3 bases are TGTGCCAGCAGCTTGCTGGACAGACTCAAAAACTATGGCTACACCTTC.

The chain carries TRBV10-3 and TRBJ1-5; the match to TRBD1 covers 8 bases. The CDR3 extends over 16 amino acids. With 10 bases clipped from V and 2 bases from J, the junction kept 13 bases outside the gene matches. Per the germline V gene, CDR1 is ENHRY and CDR2 is SYGVKD. CDR3 region: CATSRTGREGNQPQHF. The CDR3 DNA reads as TGTGCCACTTCTAGGACAGGGAGAGAGGGCAATCAGCCCCAGCATTTT.